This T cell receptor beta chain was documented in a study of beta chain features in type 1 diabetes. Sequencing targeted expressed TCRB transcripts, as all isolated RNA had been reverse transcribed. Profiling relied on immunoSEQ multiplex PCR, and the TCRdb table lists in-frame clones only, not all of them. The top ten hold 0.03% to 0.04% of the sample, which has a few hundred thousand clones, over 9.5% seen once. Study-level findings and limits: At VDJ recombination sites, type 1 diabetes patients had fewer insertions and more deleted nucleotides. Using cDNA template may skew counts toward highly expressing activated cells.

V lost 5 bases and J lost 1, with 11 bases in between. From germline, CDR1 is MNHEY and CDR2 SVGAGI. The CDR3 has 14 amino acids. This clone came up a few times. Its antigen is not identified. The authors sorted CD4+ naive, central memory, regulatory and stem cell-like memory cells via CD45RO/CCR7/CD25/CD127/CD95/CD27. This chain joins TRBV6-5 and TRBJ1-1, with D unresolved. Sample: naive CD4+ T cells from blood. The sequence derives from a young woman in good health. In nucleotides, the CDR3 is TGTGCCAGCAGTCCCCGAGGGCGGAACACTGAAGCTTTCTTT. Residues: CASSPRGRNTEAFF.